This T cell receptor beta chain was recorded in a study of shared clonotypes between healthy human individuals. Study-wide findings and caveats: Sequencing depth was expected to affect clonotype sharing among donors.

CD8 cells classed as naive were CD45RO-negative and positively selected for CCR7, excluding terminally differentiated effector memory CD45RA+ cells. CDR3 length equals 14 residues. Trimming stripped 6 bases from V and 4 bases from J, with 15 bases between. Per germline, CDR1 MNHEY and CDR2 SVGAGI. With regard to this clone: Its target is not known.

Here immunoSEQ multiplex PCR was the method, and the copy in TCRdb shows in-frame clones only, minus some. The repertoire consists of over 2,000,000 clones, with 90% to 95% occurring once and the leading ten covering over 1.5%. This clonotype originated in a man aged 18 to 35 in good health. Some clones in this sample may be carry-over from other donors' samples. The chain is built from TRBV6-5 and TRBJ1-1; D uncertain. Sequenced input: naive CD8+ T cells from PBMCs. CDR3 protein: CASRRGLGATEAFF. CDR3 nucleotide sequence: TGTGCCAGCAGGCGAGGTTTAGGAGCCACTGAAGCTTTCTTT.